The 30 T cell receptor beta chains below come from one sample, sequenced in a study of a mutant IDH1 vaccine in newly diagnosed glioma. Produced via immunoSEQ multiplex PCR; TCRdb's table is partial and in-frame only. The sample has 45,000 or so clones, 80% to 85% seen once. No antigen is known for these receptors. The time point denotes: week 35, safety follow-up. The investigators gave 300 ug of mutant IDH1 20-mer peptide in each vaccine dose, together with topical imiquimod. The sequencing here drew on PBMCs, taken from a glioma patient whose treatment included an IDH1 peptide vaccine. All receptors come from a woman aged 40 to 50 with glioma. Some clones in this sample may be carry-over from other donors' samples.

The V call is TRBV5-4, the J call TRBJ1-6; D is unclear. CDR1 is SGHNT and CDR2 is YYREEE in the germline V gene (reference sequence). The CDR3 runs to 16 residues. With 0 bases removed from V and 0 bases from J, the gap between germline ends came to 7 bases. The CDR3 is CASSLGLISYNSPLHF. CDR3 bases: TGTGCCAGCAGCTTGGGACTTATCTCCTATAATTCACCCCTCCACTTT. Complete variable domain (other parts from reference TRBV5-4 and TRBJ1-6): ETGVTQSPTHLIKTRGQQVTLRCSSQSGHNTVSWYQQALGQGPQFIFQYYREEENGRGNFPPRFSGLQFPNYSSELNVNALELDDSALYLCASSLGLISYNSPLHFGNGTRLTVT.

J is TRBJ1-1 and V is TRBV5-1; TRBD1 might be the D (5 bases). V was clipped by 3 bases and J by 6 bases, with 15 bases between them. Germline V gene sequence: CDR1 SGHRS, CDR2 YFSETQ. The CDR3 totals 14 residues. The CDR3 sequence: CASSYSVGTSEAFF. The DNA for the CDR3 is TGCGCCAGCAGCTACTCGGTGGGGACTTCTGAAGCTTTCTTT.

J is TRBJ2-7 and V is TRBV28; no reliable D call. CDR1 and CDR2 from the germline V gene are MDHEN and SYDVKM. This CDR3 contains 15 residues. Deletions cut 2 bases from V and 3 bases from J, with 14 bases between. The CDR3 sequence is CASSLGLVRNYEQYF. CDR3 nucleotides: TGTGCCAGCAGTTTAGGGTTGGTTAGAAACTACGAGCAGTACTTC.

This clone was observed a few times. The chain joins TRBV2 to TRBJ1-2, with 7 positions matching TRBD1. V dropped 5 bases and J dropped 6; count of bases not matched to a gene: 12. Germline CDR1 reads SNHLY; CDR2 reads FYNNEI. The CDR3 spans 15 residues. The CDR3 sequence is CASSSDRARGDGYTF. In nucleotides, the CDR3 is TGTGCCAGCAGTTCTGACAGGGCGAGGGGCGATGGCTACACCTTC. Using reference TRBV2 and TRBJ1-2 for the parts outside the CDR3, the full variable domain is EPEVTQTPSHQVTQMGQEVILRCVPISNHLYFYWYRQILGQKVEFLVSFYNNEISEKSEIFDDQFSVERPDGSNFTLKIRSTKLEDSAMYFCASSSDRARGDGYTFGSGTRLTVV.

This clone was recorded once. The rearrangement uses TRBV5-5 and TRBJ1-6; TRBD1 might be the D (5 bases). Trimming left V 4 bases short and J 10 bases short, with 18 bases between. This CDR3 is 15 amino acids long. Germline-derived CDR1 and CDR2 are SGHKS and YYEKEE (reference sequence). In DNA, the CDR3 is TGTGCCAGCAGCCCGAGCGGGGACGTTGGATCACCCCTCCACTTT. Translated, it gives CASSPSGDVGSPLHF.

The chain uses TRBV7-9 and TRBJ2-7; D ambiguous. The CDR3 length is 16 residues. Germline V gene lookup returns CDR1 SEHNR and CDR2 FQNEAQ (reference sequence). Trimming left V 4 bases short and J 3 bases short, with 19 bases between. CDR3 nucleotides: TGTGCCAGCAGCTCAGGTGGGCAGCCCAGTCACTACGAGCAGTACTTC. Protein: CASSSGGQPSHYEQYF.

This chain uses TRBV6-5 with TRBJ2-7, with D possibly TRBD1 on 6 matching bases. V was pared by 4 bases and J by 4 bases, with 20 bases between. The germline gives CDR1 MNHEY, CDR2 SVGAGI. The length of the CDR3 is 16 residues. The CDR3 DNA reads as TGTGCCAGCAGTTCTCCACAGGGTATGTCGCGGTACGAGCAGTACTTC. It is translated as CASSSPQGMSRYEQYF.

The chain links TRBV4-2 to TRBJ2-7; possibly TRBD2 for D (6 bases). CDR1 and CDR2 (germline): LGHNA, YNFKEQ. V was shortened by 4 bases and J by 1 base, with 11 bases between the two germline ends. The CDR3 runs to 14 residues. The CDR3: CASSPTGLSYEQYF. The CDR3 bases are TGTGCCAGCAGCCCAACGGGACTTTCCTACGAGCAGTACTTC.

The CDR3 DNA is TGTGCCAGCAGCTACGCTACAGGGTCCGGGGAGCTGTTTTTT. This encodes CASSYATGSGELFF. The chain recombines TRBV6-5 with TRBJ2-2; possible D gene TRBD1, 6 bases. The germline gives CDR1 MNHEY, CDR2 SVGAGI. There are 14 residues in the CDR3. V lost 6 bases to trimming and J lost 6 bases, with 14 bases between them.

The genes are TRBV7-8 and TRBJ2-7; D is unresolved. Germline V gives CDR1 SGHVS, CDR2 FQNEAQ. CDR3 size: 14 residues. V gave up 0 bases and J gave up 2 bases, with 8 bases separating them. CDR3 sequence: CASSLAGQTYEQYF. CDR3 DNA sequence: TGTGCCAGCAGCTTAGCAGGTCAAACCTACGAGCAGTACTTC.

This clone has a handful of counts. The chain uses TRBV5-4 and TRBJ1-5; D unresolved. The germline V gene has CDR1 SGHNT and CDR2 YYREEE (reference sequence). This CDR3 has 13 residues. With 1 base removed from V and 6 bases from J, the gap between germline ends came to 8 bases. Here the CDR3 reads CASSLSPVQPQHF. CDR3 in DNA: TGTGCCAGCAGCTTGAGCCCTGTTCAGCCCCAGCATTTT.

The chain carries TRBV5-4 and TRBJ2-7; the D gene is possibly TRBD1 (6 bases). V was pared by 0 bases and J by 5 bases, with 12 bases between. CDR1 and CDR2 (germline): SGHNT, YYREEE (reference sequence). The CDR3 totals 14 residues. This chain's CDR3 is CASSLGGRRNEQYF. The DNA for the CDR3 is TGTGCCAGCAGCTTGGGGGGGCGCAGGAACGAGCAGTACTTC.

This chain joins TRBV11-3 and TRBJ2-7; no clear D. Deletions cut 4 bases from V and 3 bases from J, with 7 bases between. From germline, CDR1 is SGHNT and CDR2 YENEEA. This CDR3 contains 12 residues. CDR3: CASSSNIYEQYF. The CDR3 DNA follows: TGTGCCAGCAGCTCTAATATCTACGAGCAGTACTTC.

This chain joins TRBV15 and TRBJ2-4; the match to TRBD1 covers 7 bases. CDR3 size: 14 residues. Germline V gene lookup returns CDR1 LNHNV and CDR2 YYDKDF (reference sequence). J lost 8 bases, V lost 10 bases, and 14 bases had no gene match. CDR3 sequence: CAIASATGTDIQYF. For the CDR3, the DNA is TGTGCCATAGCATCCGCGACAGGGACGGACATTCAGTACTTC.

The rearrangement links TRBV6-1 to TRBJ1-1, with D perhaps TRBD1 (5 bases). Looked up from germline, CDR1 is MNHNS and CDR2 is SASEGT. This CDR3 spans 15 amino acids. V lost 3 bases, J lost 1 base, and 12 bases lay in between. As DNA, the CDR3 is TGTGCCAGCAGTGAGGAGTCGGGGGGGAACACTGAAGCTTTCTTT. This translates into CASSEESGGNTEAFF.

The chain carries TRBV4-2 and TRBJ2-7; 9 nucleotides line up with TRBD1. CDR1 and CDR2 from the germline V gene are LGHNA and YNFKEQ. The CDR3 spans 15 residues. Germline trimming cut 1 base from V and 3 bases from J; bases unmatched to any gene: 4. The CDR3: CASSQAATGGYEQYF. The CDR3 DNA reads TGTGCCAGCAGCCAAGCAGCGACAGGGGGCTACGAGCAGTACTTC.

The rearrangement links TRBV6-5 to TRBJ1-5; a possible D gene is TRBD1 (6 bases). Looked up from germline, CDR1 is MNHEY and CDR2 is SVGAGI. The CDR3 sequence is 15 residues long. V was cut by 9 bases and J by 3 bases, with 18 bases left in between. DNA of the CDR3: TGTGCCAGTGGAACAGGGAGCGTTAACAATCAGCCCCAGCATTTT. Its translation: CASGTGSVNNQPQHF.

The count of this clone is one. The chain has TRBV7-8 and TRBJ1-2, with unresolved D. Deletions cut 6 bases from V and 7 bases from J, with 24 bases between. This CDR3 is built from 16 residues. Germline V CDR1 and CDR2: SGHVS, FQNEAQ. CDR3 nucleotides: TGTGCCAGCAGTCGACGACATAGTGCCGGGATGGGTGGCTACACCTTC. As protein: CASSRRHSAGMGGYTF.

The chain has TRBV6-1 and TRBJ1-1, with unresolved D. Germline values: CDR1 MNHNS, CDR2 SASEGT. V shed 7 bases and J shed 3 bases, with 6 bases lying between them. The CDR3 is made up of 11 amino acids. The CDR3 sequence: CASTRDTEAFF. CDR3 coding DNA: TGTGCCAGCACCCGGGACACTGAAGCTTTCTTT.

The gene calls are TRBV6-1 and TRBJ2-7, with TRBD2 identical over 7 bases. Germline trimming cut 7 bases from V and 3 bases from J; bases unmatched to any gene: 6. Germline lookup yields CDR1 MNHNS and CDR2 SASEGT. There are 13 residues in the CDR3. The CDR3 reads CASTTGRFYEQYF. The CDR3 region has the DNA TGTGCCAGCACTACCGGGAGGTTCTACGAGCAGTACTTC.

The chain joins TRBV29-1 to TRBJ2-2; TRBD2 matches 8 bases. The J segment lost 6 bases and the V segment lost 4 bases, leaving 4 bases of the junction unmatched. CDR3 size: 13 residues. CDR1 and CDR2 from the germline V gene are SQVTM and ANQGSEA. CDR3 sequence (DNA): TGCAGCGTTGCGTCTAGCGGGTCCGGGGAGCTGTTTTTT. Protein product: CSVASSGSGELFF.

This chain uses TRBV19 with TRBJ2-1; possibly TRBD2 for D (6 bases). The ends were cut back, 6 bases at V and 5 bases at J, with 17 bases in the middle. The CDR3 sequence is 15 residues long. Per germline, CDR1 LNHDA and CDR2 SQIVND (reference sequence). CDR3 DNA sequence: TGTGCCAGTAGCACGACCCGGGAGCCCGACAATGAGCAGTTCTTC. It encodes CASSTTREPDNEQFF.

The chain carries TRBV6-1 and TRBJ1-5, with D maybe TRBD1 (5 bases). Germline CDR1 MNHNS, CDR2 SASEGT. Trimming took off 8 bases at V and 0 bases at J, with 17 bases between the two ends. The CDR3 spans 16 residues. The CDR3 reads CASRGGWGRSNQPQHF. CDR3 coding DNA: TGTGCCAGCCGTGGGGGTTGGGGTCGTAGCAATCAGCCCCAGCATTTT.

In its sample, this clone was seen a few times. This rearrangement joins TRBV28 to TRBJ2-2, with 9 bases matching TRBD2. After removal of 6 bases from V and 4 bases from J, the junction contained 12 bases not matched to a gene. Germline CDR1 MDHEN, CDR2 SYDVKM. CDR3 size: 17 residues. The CDR3 DNA reads as TGTGCCAGCAGCCAAGAGGGGCTAGCGGGACCCACCGGGGAGCTGTTTTTT. Translating it yields CASSQEGLAGPTGELFF.

The chain combines TRBV7-6 with TRBJ2-3, with TRBD2 identical over 8 bases. The CDR3 sequence is 16 residues long. Germline CDR1 and CDR2: SGHVS and FNYEAQ. Trimming at V came to 1 base and at J to 0 bases, leaving 3 bases not matched to a gene. The CDR3 here is CASSLEASGSTDTQYF. In nucleotides, the CDR3 is TGTGCCAGCAGCTTAGAAGCTAGCGGGAGCACAGATACGCAGTATTTT.

The chain combines TRBV7-9 with TRBJ2-1, with D unresolved. V dropped 1 base and J dropped 6 bases, with 10 bases sitting between them. This CDR3 region has 14 residues. CDR1 SEHNR and CDR2 FQNEAQ come from the germline V gene (reference sequence). CDR3 coding DNA: TGTGCCAGCAGCTTAGGCGCCGGGCTCAATGAGCAGTTCTTC. It yields the protein CASSLGAGLNEQFF.

V gene TRBV11-3 combines with J gene TRBJ2-1; 10 bases are a match to TRBD2. The CDR3 covers 16 residues. V shed 5 bases, J shed 8 bases, and the junction held 12 bases outside the gene matches. Per the germline V gene, CDR1 is SGHNT and CDR2 is YENEEA. This CDR3 reads CASSARRAGGQDEQFF. CDR3 sequence (DNA): TGTGCCAGCAGCGCCCGAAGAGCGGGGGGGCAGGATGAGCAGTTCTTC.

This clone appeared once. The rearrangement links TRBV4-3 to TRBJ1-2; 9 bases are a match to TRBD1. CDR1 and CDR2 from the germline V gene are LGHNA and YSLEER. The CDR3 contains 17 residues. V gave up 0 bases and J gave up 4 bases; unmatched junction bases: 9. CDR3 nucleotide sequence: TGCGCCAGCAGCCAAGATCTTCGGGGGGACAGGGCCTATGGCTACACCTTC. This sequence encodes CASSQDLRGDRAYGYTF.

J is TRBJ2-4 and V is TRBV5-1, with D perhaps being TRBD1 or TRBD2 (5 bases each). The CDR3 totals 16 residues. V was trimmed by 5 bases and J by 0 bases, leaving 15 bases between them. Per germline, CDR1 SGHRS and CDR2 YFSETQ. DNA of the CDR3: TGCGCCAGCAGGATACGGGACGGCGGAGCCAAAAACATTCAGTACTTC. Its translation: CASRIRDGGAKNIQYF.

The chain carries TRBV4-3 and TRBJ2-3; D is unclear. The V gene's germline CDR1 is LGHNA and CDR2 YSLEER. V gave up 4 bases and J gave up 2 bases, with 10 bases separating them. The CDR3 sequence is 14 residues long. The CDR3 sequence is CASSLQGSTDTQYF. In DNA form, the CDR3 reads TGCGCCAGCAGCCTCCAAGGCTCCACAGATACGCAGTATTTT.